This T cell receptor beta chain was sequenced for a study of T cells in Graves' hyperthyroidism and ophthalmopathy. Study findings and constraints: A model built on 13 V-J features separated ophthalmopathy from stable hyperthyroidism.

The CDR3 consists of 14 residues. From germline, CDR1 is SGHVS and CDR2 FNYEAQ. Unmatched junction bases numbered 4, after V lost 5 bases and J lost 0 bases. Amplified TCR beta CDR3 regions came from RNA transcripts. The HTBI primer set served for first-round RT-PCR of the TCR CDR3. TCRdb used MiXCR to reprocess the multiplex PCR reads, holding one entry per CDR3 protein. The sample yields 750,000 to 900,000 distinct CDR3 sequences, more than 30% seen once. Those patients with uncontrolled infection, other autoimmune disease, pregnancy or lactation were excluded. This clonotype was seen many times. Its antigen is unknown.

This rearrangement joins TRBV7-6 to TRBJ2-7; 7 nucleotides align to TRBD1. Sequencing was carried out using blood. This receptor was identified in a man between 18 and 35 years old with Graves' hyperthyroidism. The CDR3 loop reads CASSPGTVSYEQYF. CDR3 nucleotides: TGTGCCAGCAGCCCAGGGACAGTCTCCTACGAGCAGTACTTC.